This T cell receptor (beta chain) was profiled in a study of T cells after yellow fever vaccination. This CDR3 contains 17 residues. V gave up 6 bases and J gave up 2 bases; unmatched junction bases: 8. Germline V gene sequence: CDR1 LNHDA, CDR2 SQIVND (reference sequence). Generation of TCR cDNA used 5'RACE template switching (which added a universal primer site and UMIs). TCRdb processed the 5' RACE reads anew with MiXCR; each CDR3 protein has one entry. The sample includes 300,000 to 400,000 distinct CDR3 sequences, about 6.2% of them seen just once. The receptor was derived from a man under 40 who received the YFV17D yellow fever vaccine. The chain combines TRBV19 with TRBJ2-1, with 12 bases fitting TRBD2. Specimen: PBMCs, collected 5 days after the yellow fever booster vaccination. This CDR3 is CASSTLTSGSPYNEQFF. The CDR3 DNA sequence: TGTGCCAGTAGCACCTTGACTAGCGGGAGCCCCTACAATGAGCAGTTCTTC.